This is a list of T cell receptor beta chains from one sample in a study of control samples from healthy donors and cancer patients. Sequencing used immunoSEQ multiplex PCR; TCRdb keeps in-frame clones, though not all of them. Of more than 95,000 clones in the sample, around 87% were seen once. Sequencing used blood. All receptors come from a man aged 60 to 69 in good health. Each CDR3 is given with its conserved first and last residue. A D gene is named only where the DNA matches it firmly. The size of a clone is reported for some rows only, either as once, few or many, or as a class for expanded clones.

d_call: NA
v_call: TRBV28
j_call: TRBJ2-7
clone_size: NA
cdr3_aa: CASSSEQTYEQYF
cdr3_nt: TGTGCCAGCAGTTCAGAACAGACCTACGAGCAGTACTTC

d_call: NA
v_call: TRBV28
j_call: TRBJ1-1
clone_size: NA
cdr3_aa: CASSSTSDEAFF
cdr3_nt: TGTGCCAGCAGTTCTACCAGCGACGAAGCTTTCTTT

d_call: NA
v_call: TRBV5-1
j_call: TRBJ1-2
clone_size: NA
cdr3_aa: CASSSTQGLTHGYTF
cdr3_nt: TGCGCCAGCAGCTCGACCCAGGGTCTTACGCATGGCTACACCTTC

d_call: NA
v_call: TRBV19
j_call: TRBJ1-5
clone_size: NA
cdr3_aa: CASSILRDQPQHF
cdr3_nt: TGTGCCAGTAGTATACTTAGGGATCAGCCCCAGCATTTT

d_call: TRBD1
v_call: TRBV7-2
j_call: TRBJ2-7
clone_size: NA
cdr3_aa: CASSLGRTGVAYEQYF
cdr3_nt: TGTGCCAGCAGCTTAGGGCGGACAGGGGTCGCCTACGAGCAGTACTTC

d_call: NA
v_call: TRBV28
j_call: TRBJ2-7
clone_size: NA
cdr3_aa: CASKADRVDEQYF
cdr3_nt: TGTGCCAGCAAAGCGGACCGCGTGGACGAGCAGTACTTC

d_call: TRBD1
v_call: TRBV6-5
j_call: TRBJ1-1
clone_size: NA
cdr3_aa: CASSRQGLNTEAFF
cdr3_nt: TGTGCCAGCAGTAGACAGGGGCTGAACACTGAAGCTTTCTTT

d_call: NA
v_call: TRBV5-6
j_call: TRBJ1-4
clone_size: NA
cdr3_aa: CASSYDRSNEKLFF
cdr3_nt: TGTGCCAGCAGTTATGACAGGAGTAATGAAAAACTGTTTTTT

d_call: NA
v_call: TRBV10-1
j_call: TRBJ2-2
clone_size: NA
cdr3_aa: CASSESADGLMNTGELFF
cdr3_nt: TGCGCCAGCAGTGAGTCGGCAGACGGCTTAATGAACACCGGGGAGCTGTTTTTT

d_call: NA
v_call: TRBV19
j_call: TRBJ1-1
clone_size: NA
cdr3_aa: CASSNGYSPMNTEAFF
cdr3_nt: TGTGCCAGTAGTAATGGTTATAGTCCCATGAACACTGAAGCTTTCTTT

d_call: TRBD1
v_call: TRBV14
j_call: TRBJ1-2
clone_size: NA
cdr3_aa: CASSGQGVYGYTF
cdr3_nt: TGTGCCAGCAGTGGACAGGGTGTCTATGGCTACACCTTC

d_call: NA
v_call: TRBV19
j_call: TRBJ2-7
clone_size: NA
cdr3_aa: CASSSDFGPYEQYF
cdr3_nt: TGTGCCAGTAGTTCCGACTTCGGCCCCTACGAGCAGTACTTC

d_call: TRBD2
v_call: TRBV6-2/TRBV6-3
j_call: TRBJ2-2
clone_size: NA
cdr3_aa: CASSTTFSGAWNTGELFF
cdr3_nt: TGTGCCAGCAGTACAACTTTTAGCGGGGCCTGGAACACCGGGGAGCTGTTTTTT

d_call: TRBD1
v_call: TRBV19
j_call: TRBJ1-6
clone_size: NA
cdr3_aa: CASSIEGARSPLHF
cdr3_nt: TGTGCCAGTAGTATCGAGGGGGCGCGTTCACCCCTCCACTTT

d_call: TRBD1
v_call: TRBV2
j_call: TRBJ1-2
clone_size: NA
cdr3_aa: CASSPGQGYGYTF
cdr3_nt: TGTGCCAGCAGTCCCGGACAGGGCTATGGCTACACCTTC

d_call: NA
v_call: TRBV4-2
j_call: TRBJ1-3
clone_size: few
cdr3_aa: CASSRDGTAGNTIYF
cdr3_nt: TGTGCCAGCAGCAGGGATGGGACGGCTGGAAACACCATATATTTT

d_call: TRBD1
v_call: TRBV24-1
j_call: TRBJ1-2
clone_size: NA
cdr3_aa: CATSQGQGYGYTF
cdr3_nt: TGTGCCACCAGTCAGGGACAGGGCTACGGCTACACCTTC

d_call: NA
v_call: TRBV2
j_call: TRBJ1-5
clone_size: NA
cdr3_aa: CASSEGAPQRNQPQHF
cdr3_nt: TGTGCCAGCAGTGAGGGGGCCCCCCAACGCAATCAGCCCCAGCATTTT

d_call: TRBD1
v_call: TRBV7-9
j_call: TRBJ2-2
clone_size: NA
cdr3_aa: CASSRDRVDTGELFF
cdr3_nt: TGTGCCAGCAGCCGCGACAGGGTTGACACCGGGGAGCTGTTTTTT

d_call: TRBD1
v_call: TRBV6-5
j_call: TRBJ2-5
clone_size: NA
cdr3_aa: CASRRTGQETQYF
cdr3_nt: TGTGCCAGCAGGAGGACAGGGCAAGAGACCCAGTACTTC

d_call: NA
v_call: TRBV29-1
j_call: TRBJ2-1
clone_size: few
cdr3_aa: CSVDRVGLGEQFF
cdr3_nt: TGCAGCGTTGACAGGGTAGGATTAGGTGAGCAGTTCTTC

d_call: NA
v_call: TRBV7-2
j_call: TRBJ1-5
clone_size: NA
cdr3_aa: CASSFFLGHSNQPQHF
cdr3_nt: TGTGCCAGCAGCTTTTTCCTGGGCCATAGCAATCAGCCCCAGCATTTT

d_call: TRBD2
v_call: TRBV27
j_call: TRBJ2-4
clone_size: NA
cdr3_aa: CASSLIAFGGGPSIQYF
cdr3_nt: TGTGCCAGCAGTCTCATTGCTTTCGGCGGGGGGCCGAGCATTCAGTACTTC

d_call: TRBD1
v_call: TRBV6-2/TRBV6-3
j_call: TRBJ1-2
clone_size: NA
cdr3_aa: CASSSRQGRRDYGYTF
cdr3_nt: TGTGCCAGCAGCTCCCGACAGGGGAGGCGGGACTATGGCTACACCTTC